One sample yielded the 19 T cell receptor beta chains listed below, sequenced in a study of blood T cell repertoires in COVID-19. Profiling relied on immunoSEQ multiplex PCR, and the TCRdb table lists in-frame clones only, not all of them. Of about 8,000 clones in the sample, more than 85% were seen once. Sequences were obtained from peripheral blood. These receptors were taken from a woman aged 50 to 60 with active COVID-19.

The J gene is TRBJ2-1, the V gene TRBV5-5; 9 bases align to TRBD2. CDR1 is SGHKS and CDR2 is YYEKEE in the germline V gene (reference sequence). V shed 6 bases and J 0 bases; nucleotides not matched to a gene: 7. The CDR3 sequence is 16 residues long. In DNA, the CDR3 is TGTGCCAGCACTCGACTAGCGGAAAGCTCCTACAATGAGCAGTTCTTC. The encoded protein is CASTRLAESSYNEQFF.

CDR3 nucleotides: TGTGCCAGCAGCGGCCCGGTCAGGAGGCCGGTGTATTGGGTTGGTCCAGATACGCAGTATTTT. It codes for CASSGPVRRPVYWVGPDTQYF. The chain links TRBV9 to TRBJ2-3; maybe TRBD2 (5 bases). V was cut by 3 bases and J by 4 bases, with 33 bases left in between. The CDR3 spans 21 residues. Germline lookup yields CDR1 SGDLS and CDR2 YYNGEE.

This clone showed up just once. The genes are TRBV4-2 and TRBJ2-3; 8 nucleotides match TRBD1. With 2 bases clipped from V and 3 bases from J, the junction kept 7 bases outside the gene matches. The CDR3 covers 16 residues. Germline-derived CDR1 and CDR2 are LGHNA and YNFKEQ. The chain's CDR3 is CASSQMVGQGTDTQYF. The DNA of the CDR3 is TGTGCCAGCAGCCAAATGGTCGGACAGGGAACAGATACGCAGTATTTT.

The chain carries TRBV25-1 and TRBJ1-1; TRBD1 aligns across 7 bases. The CDR3 is made up of 15 amino acids. Germline assignment: CDR1 MGHDK and CDR2 SYGVNS. Losses at the gene ends were 4 bases for V and 5 bases for J; bases not matched to a gene: 10. The CDR3 DNA reads as TGTGCCAGCAGTGCCATGAAGGGGGCTGGTACTGAAGCTTTCTTT. Translating it yields CASSAMKGAGTEAFF.

This sequence joins TRBV6-5 and TRBJ2-7, with 9 bases matching TRBD1. CDR3 length: 16 residues. With V trimmed by 0 bases and J by 4 bases, 7 bases remained unmatched. CDR1 and CDR2 (germline): MNHEY, SVGAGI. CDR3 nucleotides: TGTGCCAGCAGTTACTCGAGTCCTGGACAGGGGTACGAGCAGTACTTC. Amino acid sequence: CASSYSSPGQGYEQYF.

The J gene is TRBJ2-7, the V gene TRBV7-9, with 13 bases matching TRBD2. The CDR3 runs to 14 residues. V was pared by 5 bases and J by 3 bases, with 1 base of the junction left unmatched. CDR1 is SEHNR and CDR2 is FQNEAQ in the germline V gene (reference sequence). CDR3 sequence (DNA): TGTGCCAGCAGCACTAGCGGGAGGGACTACGAGCAGTACTTC. This encodes CASSTSGRDYEQYF.

This sequence joins TRBV9 and TRBJ2-1, with 8 bases fitting TRBD2. Losses at the gene ends were 4 bases for V and 4 bases for J; bases not matched to a gene: 4. Germline V gene lookup returns CDR1 SGDLS and CDR2 YYNGEE. This CDR3 comprises 14 residues. The CDR3 reads CASSPGTSYNEQFF. The CDR3 DNA reads as TGTGCCAGCAGCCCGGGGACTAGTTACAATGAGCAGTTCTTC.

The table lists this clone with a count of one. The chain carries TRBV19 and TRBJ1-5; possible D gene TRBD1, 5 bases. Germline V CDR1 and CDR2: LNHDA, SQIVND (reference sequence). The length of the CDR3 is 14 residues. V was trimmed by 4 bases and J by 7 bases, leaving 14 bases between them. The chain's CDR3 is CASSKGQGRQPQHF. The CDR3, as DNA: TGTGCCAGTAGTAAGGGGCAGGGTCGGCAGCCCCAGCATTTT.

This chain uses TRBV6-6 with TRBJ2-7, with D unclear. The V and J ends lost 0 bases and 5 bases respectively, with 8 bases between them. Germline CDR1 MNHNY, CDR2 SVGAGI (reference sequence). This CDR3 is built from 13 residues. The CDR3 sequence is CASSYSSLNEQYF. Here the CDR3 DNA reads TGTGCCAGCAGTTACTCGAGTCTCAACGAGCAGTACTTC.

This chain connects TRBV19 to TRBJ1-2; D is unclear. The CDR3 has 15 amino acids. Trimming removed 3 bases at V and 0 bases at J, with 11 bases between. The germline V gene encodes CDR1 LNHDA and CDR2 SQIVND (reference sequence). CDR3 sequence reads: CASSMKTGTNYGYTF. CDR3 DNA sequence: TGTGCCAGTAGTATGAAGACGGGGACTAACTATGGCTACACCTTC. The full variable domain, completed using reference TRBV19 and TRBJ1-2, is DGGITQSPKYLFRKEGQNVTLSCEQNLNHDAMYWYRQDPGQGLRLIYYSQIVNDFQKGDIAEGYSVSREKKESFPLTVTSAQKNPTAFYLCASSMKTGTNYGYTFGSGTRLTVV.

This chain connects TRBV21-1 to TRBJ1-1. TRBV21-1 has pseudogene status. The CDR3 is made up of 15 amino acids. This chain's CDR3 is CASSKVSFFGTEAFF. The CDR3 DNA follows: TGTGCCAGCAGCAAGGTTTCCTTTTTCGGCACTGAAGCTTTCTTT.

V is TRBV9 and J is TRBJ1-2; D is perhaps TRBD1 (5 bases). Germline-derived CDR1 and CDR2 are SGDLS and YYNGEE. The V end was cut by 0 bases, the J end by 7 bases, with 7 bases between. CDR3 length: 12 residues. The CDR3 protein is CASSVAGVGYTF. DNA of the CDR3: TGTGCCAGCAGCGTAGCGGGGGTTGGCTACACCTTC.

The chain couples TRBV5-6 to TRBJ1-4, with 9 positions matching TRBD1. Germline assignment: CDR1 SGHDT and CDR2 YYEEEE. The CDR3 has 14 amino acids. V was pared by 4 bases and J by 10 bases, with 8 bases of the junction left unmatched. The CDR3 DNA reads TGTGCCAGCAGCCAACAGGGGGCGGGCGGAAAACTGTTTTTT. Residues: CASSQQGAGGKLFF. Drawing the rest from reference TRBV5-6 and TRBJ1-4, the complete variable domain is DAGVTQSPTHLIKTRGQQVTLRCSPKSGHDTVSWYQQALGQGPQFIFQYYEEEERQRGNFPDRFSGHQFPNYSSELNVNALLLGDSALYLCASSQQGAGGKLFFGSGTQLSVL.

The chain carries TRBV3-1 (or the pseudogene TRBV3-2) and TRBJ1-2; D possibly corresponds to TRBD1 (5 bases). CDR3 length equals 15 residues. Germline assignment: CDR1 LGHDT and CDR2 YNNKEL (reference sequence). V was clipped by 0 bases and J by 4 bases, with 12 bases between them. CDR3 protein: CASSQDHLGGYGYTF. As DNA, the CDR3 is TGTGCCAGCAGCCAAGATCACTTGGGGGGCTATGGCTACACCTTC.

J is TRBJ2-7 and V is TRBV5-6; weak D call: TRBD1 (5 bases). V shed 2 bases and J shed 2 bases, with 8 bases lying between them. The CDR3 totals 13 residues. The germline CDR1 and CDR2 sequences are SGHDT and YYEEEE. As DNA, the CDR3 is TGTGCCAGCAGCTTACCCAGGGCCTACGAGCAGTACTTC. As protein: CASSLPRAYEQYF.

This clone showed up just once. The chain employs TRBV4-1 and TRBJ1-1; 7 bases fit TRBD1. Germline CDR1 MGHRA, CDR2 YSYEKL. The V segment lost 4 bases and the J segment 4 bases; nucleotides outside the gene matches: 12. The CDR3 contains 16 residues. The DNA for the CDR3 is TGCGCCAGCAGCCGACTAATACAGGGGTGGGCCACTGAAGCTTTCTTT. It codes for CASSRLIQGWATEAFF.

This sequence joins TRBV2 and TRBJ2-1; D ambiguous. The CDR3 covers 12 residues. The germline CDR1 and CDR2 sequences are SNHLY and FYNNEI. Trimming pared 5 bases from V and 3 bases from J, leaving 5 bases between. The chain's CDR3 is CASSSNYNEQFF. CDR3 in DNA: TGTGCCAGCAGTTCTAACTACAATGAGCAGTTCTTC.

This chain uses TRBV5-1 with TRBJ2-7, with unresolved D. CDR1 and CDR2 (germline): SGHRS, YFSETQ. This CDR3 spans 13 amino acids. V dropped 6 bases and J dropped 1 base, with 11 bases sitting between them. This CDR3 is CASNPGSSYEQYF. The CDR3, as DNA: TGCGCCAGCAACCCCGGGTCTTCCTACGAGCAGTACTTC. The variable domain in full, with the rest retrieved from reference TRBV5-1 and TRBJ2-7, is KAGVTQTPRYLIKTRGQQVTLSCSPISGHRSVSWYQQTPGQGLQFLFEYFSETQRNKGNFPGRFSGRQFSNSRSEMNVSTLELGDSALYLCASNPGSSYEQYFGPGTRLTVT.

The sample holds a few counts of this clone. The chain carries TRBV4-1 and TRBJ2-5; TRBD1 agrees at 7 bases. Unmatched junction bases numbered 10, after V lost 5 bases and J lost 4 bases. This CDR3 contains 15 residues. Germline-derived CDR1 and CDR2 are MGHRA and YSYEKL. For the CDR3, the DNA is TGCGCCAGCAGCACCCGACAGGGTTCGGCAGAGACCCAGTACTTC. Encoded protein: CASSTRQGSAETQYF.